The present TCR beta chain was sequenced within a study of Graves' ophthalmopathy and Graves' hyperthyroidism. RNA transcripts provided the template for amplifying TCR beta CDR3 regions. HTBI primers were employed in first-round RT-PCR, then a second-round multiplex PCR followed. Each CDR3 protein gets one entry after TCRdb re-called the multiplex PCR reads with MiXCR. The sample carries 300,000 or so distinct CDR3 sequences, about 17% recorded once. Trimming shortened V by 2 bases and J by 5 bases, and 12 bases separated the two germline ends. The CDR3 is 14 amino acids. Germline V gene sequence: CDR1 MGHRA, CDR2 YSYEKL. This clonotype was counted many times.

This TCR derives from an adult man with Graves' ophthalmopathy. This chain connects TRBV4-1 to TRBJ1-2; D might be TRBD1 (6 bases). Sequencing was performed on peripheral blood. The DNA for the CDR3 is TGCGCCAGCAGCCAACCCACAGGGATGTATGGCTACACCTTC. It encodes CASSQPTGMYGYTF.